A selection of T cell receptor beta chains follows, all from one sample in a study of T cell responses to AZD1222 COVID-19 vaccine. The data were produced by immunoSEQ multiplex PCR, yet TCRdb's version contains in-frame clones alone and is incomplete. Of about 100,000 clones listed, 80% to 90% are singletons. The specimen comprised peripheral blood, sampled on day 0 of MenACWY control vaccination. The receptors originated from an adult in good health. CDR3s include the opening cysteine and the closing phenylalanine or tryptophan. The D gene is left open where the match is weak.

V gene: TRBV4-3; J gene: TRBJ1-1; D gene: -; CDR3 protein: CASSQGRRADTEAFF; CDR3 DNA: TGCGCCAGCAGCCAAGGTCGGCGGGCCGACACTGAAGCTTTCTTT
V gene: TRBV7-2; J gene: TRBJ1-4; D gene: -; CDR3 protein: CASSLRAGSEKLFF; CDR3 DNA: TGTGCCAGCAGCTTAAGGGCAGGGAGTGAAAAACTGTTTTTT
V gene: TRBV4-2; J gene: TRBJ1-1; D gene: TRBD1; CDR3 protein: CASREGQLNTEAFF; CDR3 DNA: TGTGCCAGCAGGGAGGGACAGCTGAACACTGAAGCTTTCTTT
V gene: TRBV30; J gene: TRBJ1-2; D gene: -; CDR3 protein: CAWSPTEYHGYTF; CDR3 DNA: TGTGCCTGGAGCCCGACAGAGTACCATGGCTACACCTTC
V gene: TRBV30; J gene: TRBJ1-2; D gene: -; CDR3 protein: CAWSVGLSSRDF; CDR3 DNA: TGTGCCTGGAGTGTGGGACTTTCCAGTAGGGACTTC
V gene: TRBV3-1/TRBV3-2; J gene: TRBJ2-7; D gene: TRBD1; CDR3 protein: CASSQGTGIYEQYF; CDR3 DNA: TGTGCCAGCAGCCAAGGGACAGGGATCTACGAGCAGTACTTC
V gene: TRBV6-6; J gene: TRBJ1-5; D gene: -; CDR3 protein: CASRGARNQPQHF; CDR3 DNA: TGTGCCAGCCGGGGCGCACGCAATCAGCCCCAGCATTTT
V gene: TRBV7-2; J gene: TRBJ2-1; D gene: TRBD1; CDR3 protein: CASSPGTEYNEQFF; CDR3 DNA: TGTGCCAGCAGCCCTGGGACAGAGTACAATGAGCAGTTCTTC
V gene: TRBV5-1; J gene: TRBJ1-1; D gene: -; CDR3 protein: CASSIEGDGMGTEAFF; CDR3 DNA: TGCGCCAGCAGCATCGAAGGGGACGGGATGGGCACTGAAGCTTTCTTT
V gene: TRBV3-1/TRBV3-2; J gene: TRBJ1-2; D gene: TRBD1; CDR3 protein: CASSQRDRPNYGYTF; CDR3 DNA: TGTGCCAGCAGCCAGCGGGACAGACCTAACTATGGCTACACCTTC
V gene: TRBV5-1; J gene: TRBJ2-5; D gene: TRBD2; CDR3 protein: CASSPGLAGEETQYF; CDR3 DNA: TGCGCCAGCAGCCCGGGACTAGCGGGGGAAGAGACCCAGTACTTC
V gene: TRBV10-3; J gene: TRBJ1-3; D gene: -; CDR3 protein: CAISEGGTGNSGNTIYF; CDR3 DNA: TGTGCCATCAGTGAGGGGGGTACGGGGAACTCTGGAAACACCATATATTTT